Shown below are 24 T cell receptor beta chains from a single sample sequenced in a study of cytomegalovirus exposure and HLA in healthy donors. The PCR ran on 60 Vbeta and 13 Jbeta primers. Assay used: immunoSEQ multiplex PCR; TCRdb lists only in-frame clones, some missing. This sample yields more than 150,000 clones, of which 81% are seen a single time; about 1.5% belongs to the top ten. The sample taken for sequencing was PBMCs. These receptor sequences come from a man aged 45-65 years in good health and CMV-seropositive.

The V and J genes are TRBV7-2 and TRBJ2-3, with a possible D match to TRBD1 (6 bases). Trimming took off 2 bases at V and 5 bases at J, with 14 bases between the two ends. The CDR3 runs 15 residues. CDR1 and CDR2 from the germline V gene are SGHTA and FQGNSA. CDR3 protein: CASSLNQGWVDTQYF. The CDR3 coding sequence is TGTGCCAGCAGCTTAAATCAGGGGTGGGTAGATACGCAGTATTTT.

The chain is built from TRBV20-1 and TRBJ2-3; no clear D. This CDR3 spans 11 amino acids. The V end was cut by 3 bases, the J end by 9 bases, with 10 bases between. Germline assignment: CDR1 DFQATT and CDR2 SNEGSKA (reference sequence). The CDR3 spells CSASVAGTQYF. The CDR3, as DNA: TGCAGTGCTAGCGTCGCCGGGACGCAGTATTTT.

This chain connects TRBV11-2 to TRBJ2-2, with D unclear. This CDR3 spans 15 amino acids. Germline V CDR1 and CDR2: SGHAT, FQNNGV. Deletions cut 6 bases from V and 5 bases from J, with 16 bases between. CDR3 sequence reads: CASRGDASGTGELFF. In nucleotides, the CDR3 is TGTGCCAGCAGGGGTGATGCCTCCGGGACCGGGGAGCTGTTTTTT.

The DNA of the CDR3 is TGTGCCAGCAGCGCGACTAGCGGGGGGGCGAAGACCCAGTACTTC. Amino acids: CASSATSGGAKTQYF. This sequence joins TRBV2 and TRBJ2-5, with 14 bases aligning to TRBD2. The germline CDR1 and CDR2 sequences are SNHLY and FYNNEI. The V gene end was trimmed by 6 bases and the J gene end by 6 bases; junction bases not matched to a gene: 6. The CDR3 spans 15 residues.

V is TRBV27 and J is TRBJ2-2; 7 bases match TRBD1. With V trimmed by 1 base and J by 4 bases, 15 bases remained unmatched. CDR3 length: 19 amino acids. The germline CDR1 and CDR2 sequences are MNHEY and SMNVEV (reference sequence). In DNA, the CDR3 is TGTGCCAGCAGTTTATATGGGACAGCTAAATTATTCTTCACCGGGGAGCTGTTTTTT. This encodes CASSLYGTAKLFFTGELFF.

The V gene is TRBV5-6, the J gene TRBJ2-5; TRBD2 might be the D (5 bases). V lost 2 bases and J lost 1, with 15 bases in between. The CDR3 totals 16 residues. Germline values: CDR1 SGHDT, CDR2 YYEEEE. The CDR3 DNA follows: TGTGCCAGCAGCTTTTATAAGGGAGAGGTCCAAGAGACCCAGTACTTC. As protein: CASSFYKGEVQETQYF.

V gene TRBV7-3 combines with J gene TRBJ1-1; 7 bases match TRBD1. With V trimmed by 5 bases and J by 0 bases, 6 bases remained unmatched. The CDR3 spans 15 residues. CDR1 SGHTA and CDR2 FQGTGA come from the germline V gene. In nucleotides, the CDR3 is TGTGCCAGCAGCCCGACAGGGACACTGAACACTGAAGCTTTCTTT. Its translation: CASSPTGTLNTEAFF.

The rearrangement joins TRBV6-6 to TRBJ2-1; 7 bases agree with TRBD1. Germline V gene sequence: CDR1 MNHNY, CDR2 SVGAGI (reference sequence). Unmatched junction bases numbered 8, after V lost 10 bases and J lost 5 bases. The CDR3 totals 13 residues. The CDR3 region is CATFGTGDNEQFF. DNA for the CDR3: TGTGCCACTTTCGGCACAGGGGACAATGAGCAGTTCTTC.

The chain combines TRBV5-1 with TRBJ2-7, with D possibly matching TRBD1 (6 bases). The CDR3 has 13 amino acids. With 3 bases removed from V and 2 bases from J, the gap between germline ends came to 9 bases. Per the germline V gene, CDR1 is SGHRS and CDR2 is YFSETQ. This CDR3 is CASSWGQTYEQYF. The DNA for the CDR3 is TGCGCCAGCAGCTGGGGACAAACCTACGAGCAGTACTTC.

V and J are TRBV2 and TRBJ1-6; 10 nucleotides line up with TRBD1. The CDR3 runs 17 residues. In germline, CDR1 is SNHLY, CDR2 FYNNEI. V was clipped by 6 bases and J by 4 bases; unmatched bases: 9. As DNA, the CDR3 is TGTGCCAGCAGACCCGGGACAGGGGTTTTTTATAATTCACCCCTCCACTTT. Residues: CASRPGTGVFYNSPLHF.

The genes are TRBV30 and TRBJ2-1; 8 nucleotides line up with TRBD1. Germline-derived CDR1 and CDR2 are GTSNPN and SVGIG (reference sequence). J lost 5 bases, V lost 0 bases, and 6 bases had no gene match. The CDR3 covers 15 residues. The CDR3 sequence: CAWSVIGQGNNEQFF. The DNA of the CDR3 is TGTGCCTGGAGTGTAATAGGACAGGGAAACAATGAGCAGTTCTTC.

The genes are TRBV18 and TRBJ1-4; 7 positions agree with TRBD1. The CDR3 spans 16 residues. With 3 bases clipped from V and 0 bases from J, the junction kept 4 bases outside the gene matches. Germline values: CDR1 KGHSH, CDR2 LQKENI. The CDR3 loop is CASSPRQGSTNEKLFF. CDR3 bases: TGTGCCAGCTCACCCAGACAGGGATCAACTAATGAAAAACTGTTTTTT.

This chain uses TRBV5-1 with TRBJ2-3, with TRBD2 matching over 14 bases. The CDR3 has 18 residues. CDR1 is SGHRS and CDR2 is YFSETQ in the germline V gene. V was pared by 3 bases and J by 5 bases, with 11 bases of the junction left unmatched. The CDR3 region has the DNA TGCGCCAGCAGCTCCGGCGGACTAGCGGGGGGTCGGGGAGATACGCAGTATTTT. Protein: CASSSGGLAGGRGDTQYF.

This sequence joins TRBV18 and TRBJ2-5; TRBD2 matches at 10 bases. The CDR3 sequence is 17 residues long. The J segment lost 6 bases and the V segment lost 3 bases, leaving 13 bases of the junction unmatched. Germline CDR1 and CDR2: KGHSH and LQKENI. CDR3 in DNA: TGTGCCAGCTCACCGGGCCCCGGGACTAGCGATAAGAAGACCCAGTACTTC. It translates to CASSPGPGTSDKKTQYF.

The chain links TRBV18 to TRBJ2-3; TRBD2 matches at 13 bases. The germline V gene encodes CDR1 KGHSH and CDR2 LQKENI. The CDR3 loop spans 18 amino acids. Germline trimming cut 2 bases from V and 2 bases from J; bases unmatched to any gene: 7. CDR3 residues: CASSPGLAGAGLTDTQYF. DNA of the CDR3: TGTGCCAGCTCACCAGGACTAGCGGGAGCAGGCCTCACAGATACGCAGTATTTT.

CDR3 coding DNA: TGTGCCAGCAGCTCCGGTTATGGCTACACCTTC. Translation gives CASSSGYGYTF. V usage is TRBV28 and J usage is TRBJ1-2; D unclear. This CDR3 has 11 residues. Germline lookup yields CDR1 MDHEN and CDR2 SYDVKM. The V gene lost 6 bases and the J gene lost 5 bases, with 7 bases spanning the gap.

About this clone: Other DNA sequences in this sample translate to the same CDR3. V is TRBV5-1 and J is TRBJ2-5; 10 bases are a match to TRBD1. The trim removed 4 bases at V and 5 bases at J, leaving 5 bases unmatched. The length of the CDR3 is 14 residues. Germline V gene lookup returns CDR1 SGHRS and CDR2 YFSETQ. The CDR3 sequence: CASSPGTGVETQYF. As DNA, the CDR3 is TGCGCCAGCAGCCCCGGGACAGGGGTTGAGACCCAGTACTTC.

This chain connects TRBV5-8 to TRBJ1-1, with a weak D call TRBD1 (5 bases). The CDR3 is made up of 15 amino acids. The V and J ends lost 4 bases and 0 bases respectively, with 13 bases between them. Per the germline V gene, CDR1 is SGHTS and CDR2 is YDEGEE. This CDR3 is CASSGRDSLNTEAFF. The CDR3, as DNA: TGTGCCAGCAGCGGAAGGGACTCCTTGAACACTGAAGCTTTCTTT.

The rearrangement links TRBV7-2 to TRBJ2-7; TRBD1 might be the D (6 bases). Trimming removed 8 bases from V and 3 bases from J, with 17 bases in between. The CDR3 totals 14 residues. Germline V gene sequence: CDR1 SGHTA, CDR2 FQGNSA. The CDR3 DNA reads TGTGCCAGCGGACAGACCGGGGTTCTCTACGAGCAGTACTTC. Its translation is CASGQTGVLYEQYF.

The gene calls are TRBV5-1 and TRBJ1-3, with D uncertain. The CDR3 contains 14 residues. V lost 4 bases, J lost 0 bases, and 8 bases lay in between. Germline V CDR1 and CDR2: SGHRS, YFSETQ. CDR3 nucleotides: TGCGCCAGCAGCCTACCCGACTCTGGAAACACCATATATTTT. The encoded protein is CASSLPDSGNTIYF.

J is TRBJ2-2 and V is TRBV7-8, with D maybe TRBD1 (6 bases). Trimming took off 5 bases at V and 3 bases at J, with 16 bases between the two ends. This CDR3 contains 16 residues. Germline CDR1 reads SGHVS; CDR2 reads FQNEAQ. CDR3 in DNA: TGTGCCAGCAGCGACTACAGGGTTTTGGACACCGGGGAGCTGTTTTTT. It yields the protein CASSDYRVLDTGELFF.

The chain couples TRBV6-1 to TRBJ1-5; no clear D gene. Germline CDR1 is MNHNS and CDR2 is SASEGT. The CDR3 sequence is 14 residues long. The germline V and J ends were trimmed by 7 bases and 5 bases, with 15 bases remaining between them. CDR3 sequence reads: CASIPSGRDQPQHF. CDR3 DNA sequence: TGTGCCAGCATTCCAAGTGGGAGAGATCAGCCCCAGCATTTT.

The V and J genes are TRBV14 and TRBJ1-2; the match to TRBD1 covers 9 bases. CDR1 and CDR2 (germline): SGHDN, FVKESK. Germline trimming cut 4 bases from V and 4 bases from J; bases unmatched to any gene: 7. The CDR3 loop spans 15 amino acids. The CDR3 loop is CASSRDTGGVYGYTF. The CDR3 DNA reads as TGTGCCAGCAGCCGAGACACAGGGGGCGTCTATGGCTACACCTTC.

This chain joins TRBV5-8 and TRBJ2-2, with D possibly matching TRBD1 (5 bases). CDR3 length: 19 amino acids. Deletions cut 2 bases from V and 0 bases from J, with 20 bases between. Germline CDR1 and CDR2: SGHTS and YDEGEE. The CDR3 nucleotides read TGTGCCAGCAGCTTCGGGTGGGCGTGGGGCTTACCGAACACCGGGGAGCTGTTTTTT. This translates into CASSFGWAWGLPNTGELFF.